The 26 T cell receptor beta chains given below trace back to one sample, sequenced in a study of shared clonotypes between healthy human individuals. The table came from immunoSEQ multiplex PCR; TCRdb's copy has only in-frame clones and leaves some out. Altogether under 850,000 clones are present, over 60% being singletons, with the ten largest covering more than 1.5%. The sequencing sample was made of memory CD4+ T cells sorted from blood. As to subset: CD45RA-negative fraction. These receptors were taken from a woman in her twenties or thirties in good health.

The J gene is TRBJ2-5, the V gene TRBV27; 16 bases line up with TRBD2. V shed 3 bases, J shed 2 bases, and the junction held 3 bases outside the gene matches. Germline CDR1 MNHEY, CDR2 SMNVEV (reference sequence). The CDR3 is 17 residues long. The DNA of the CDR3 is TGTGCCAGCAGTTTTGGGGGACTAGCGGGAGGGCAAGAGACCCAGTACTTC. Its protein product is CASSFGGLAGGQETQYF.

The rearrangement uses TRBV12-5 and TRBJ2-2, with TRBD2 matching 14 bases. Germline V lookup: CDR1 LGHNT, CDR2 FRNRAP. After removal of 0 bases from V and 3 bases from J, the junction contained 12 bases not matched to a gene. This CDR3 spans 21 amino acids. CDR3 nucleotide sequence: TGTGCTAGTGGTTTGGTACTAGGGGGACTAGCGGGAGAGCGGGACACCGGGGAGCTGTTTTTT. Protein: CASGLVLGGLAGERDTGELFF.

The chain employs TRBV10-3 and TRBJ2-2; D unclear. The ends were cut back, 6 bases at V and 0 bases at J, with 14 bases in the middle. Per germline, CDR1 ENHRY and CDR2 SYGVKD. The CDR3 totals 16 residues. The CDR3 loop reads CAISSLGQTNTGELFF. CDR3 sequence (DNA): TGTGCCATCAGCTCCCTCGGGCAGACGAACACCGGGGAGCTGTTTTTT.

V and J are TRBV7-9 and TRBJ1-1; D is possibly TRBD1 (6 bases). V was cut by 5 bases and J by 1 base, with 20 bases left in between. Germline V gene sequence: CDR1 SEHNR, CDR2 FQNEAQ (reference sequence). The CDR3 has 17 amino acids. In DNA, the CDR3 is TGTGCCAGCAGCCAAATCCCGGGGGGACAAACGAACACTGAAGCTTTCTTT. Its protein product is CASSQIPGGQTNTEAFF.

The chain uses TRBV19 and TRBJ2-3; the D gene is possibly TRBD2 (6 bases). The germline gives CDR1 LNHDA, CDR2 SQIVND (reference sequence). CDR3 length: 14 amino acids. The V end lost 5 bases, the J end lost 0 bases, and 9 bases lay between the germline ends. The CDR3 here is CASSSGVSTDTQYF. The DNA of the CDR3 is TGTGCCAGTAGTTCGGGAGTCAGCACAGATACGCAGTATTTT.

The DNA of the CDR3 is TGCGCCAGCAGCCGAGGGACAGGTCTTTCCTACGAGCAGTACTTC. Translation: CASSRGTGLSYEQYF. The rearrangement uses TRBV4-1 and TRBJ2-7, with 8 positions matching TRBD1. The CDR3 consists of 15 residues. The germline CDR1 and CDR2 sequences are MGHRA and YSYEKL. Trimming at V came to 4 bases and at J to 1 base, leaving 6 bases not matched to a gene.

As regards this clone: Lacking the conserved final phenylalanine or tryptophan, this CDR3 likely reflects a read error. V usage is TRBV2 and J usage is TRBJ1-1; no firm D call. This CDR3 is 12 amino acids long. Germline lookup yields CDR1 SNHLY and CDR2 FYNNEI. V was shortened by 2 bases and J by 7 bases, with 8 bases between the two germline ends. The CDR3 bases are TGTGCCAGCAGTGAAATTGGCAATGAAGCTTTCCTT. This gives the protein CASSEIGNEAFL.

This chain joins TRBV28 and TRBJ2-6; TRBD1 matches 9 bases. CDR3 length equals 15 residues. Trimming at V came to 6 bases and at J to 2 bases, leaving 2 bases not matched to a gene. Germline V gene data show CDR1 as MDHEN and CDR2 as SYDVKM. This chain's CDR3 is CASRGQGTGANVLTF. CDR3 nucleotide sequence: TGTGCCAGCAGAGGACAGGGGACTGGGGCCAACGTCCTGACTTTC.

In this sample, this clone turned up a few times. Other DNA sequences of this sample code for an identical CDR3. V gene TRBV20-1 combines with J gene TRBJ2-7, with D maybe TRBD1 (5 bases). The length of the CDR3 is 11 residues. CDR1 and CDR2 (germline): DFQATT, SNEGSKA (reference sequence). The CDR3 DNA reads as TGCAGCGCCCCTGACAGCTACGAGCAGTACTTC. It codes for CSAPDSYEQYF.

The sample holds a few counts of this clone. V is TRBV11-2 and J is TRBJ2-7; D is perhaps TRBD2 (6 bases). The germline V gene has CDR1 SGHAT and CDR2 FQNNGV. The CDR3 totals 11 residues. Trimming removed 5 bases at V and 7 bases at J, with 9 bases between. CDR3 DNA sequence: TGTGCCAGCAGCCGCGGGGCTGAGCAGTACTTC. Its translation: CASSRGAEQYF.

The chain links TRBV11-2 to TRBJ1-1; the D gene is possibly TRBD1 (5 bases). The V end was cut by 5 bases, the J end by 7 bases, with 17 bases between. The CDR3 length is 14 residues. In germline, CDR1 is SGHAT, CDR2 FQNNGV. The CDR3: CASSLARGTGEAFF. The DNA for the CDR3 is TGTGCCAGCAGCCTCGCCCGGGGGACTGGTGAAGCTTTCTTT.

The V and J genes are TRBV5-5 and TRBJ2-6, with 12 bases matching TRBD2. The length of the CDR3 is 16 residues. Germline loops: CDR1 SGHKS, CDR2 YYEKEE (reference sequence). The V and J ends lost 4 bases and 7 bases, in that order; junction bases with no gene match: 6. The CDR3 nucleotides read TGTGCCAGCAGCATGACTAGCGGGAGCGGAGCCAACGTCCTGACTTTC. Translating gives CASSMTSGSGANVLTF.

J is TRBJ2-2 and V is TRBV19; TRBD1 aligns across 7 bases. Per the germline V gene, CDR1 is LNHDA and CDR2 is SQIVND (reference sequence). Losses at the gene ends were 8 bases for V and 3 bases for J; bases not matched to a gene: 9. The CDR3 runs to 15 residues. The CDR3 sequence: CASGPRTGYTGELFF. CDR3 in DNA: TGTGCCAGTGGACCCCGGACAGGATACACCGGGGAGCTGTTTTTT.

V and J are TRBV19 and TRBJ2-4, with a possible D match to TRBD1 (5 bases). The germline gives CDR1 LNHDA, CDR2 SQIVND (reference sequence). Trimming took 9 bases from V and 0 from J, leaving 9 bases between them. The CDR3 runs 13 residues. The chain's CDR3 is CASTGPAKNIQYF. CDR3 DNA sequence: TGTGCCAGCACAGGCCCAGCCAAAAACATTCAGTACTTC.

This clone was counted between two and nine times. The genes are TRBV11-2 and TRBJ2-3; D not resolved. The CDR3 runs 13 residues. The V gene lost 3 bases and the J gene lost 3 bases, with 7 bases spanning the gap. Per the germline V gene, CDR1 is SGHAT and CDR2 is FQNNGV. The CDR3 bases are TGTGCCAGCAGCTTTGGAGAAACAGATACGCAGTATTTT. Amino acid sequence: CASSFGETDTQYF.

CDR3 nucleotides: TGTGCCAGCAGCTTGATGGGGACACCCCTCCTGGGCGAGCAGTTCTTC. Translation: CASSLMGTPLLGEQFF. The V gene is TRBV11-2, the J gene TRBJ2-1; weak D call: TRBD1 (6 bases). Trimming removed 3 bases at V and 10 bases at J, with 22 bases between. The V gene's germline CDR1 is SGHAT and CDR2 FQNNGV. This CDR3 region has 16 residues.

This chain joins TRBV5-5 and TRBJ1-5; D might be TRBD1 (5 bases). CDR3 size: 16 residues. Germline CDR1 and CDR2: SGHKS and YYEKEE (reference sequence). Trimming cost V 1 base and J 4 bases, with 15 bases left between them. CDR3 coding DNA: TGTGCCAGCAGCTTGTGGGGCGCTGCGGGGAATCAGCCCCAGCATTTT. Translated, it gives CASSLWGAAGNQPQHF.

Details on this clone: This may be a read error: a much more frequent sequence differs by one nucleotide. The rearrangement joins TRBV27 to TRBJ2-5; no reliable D call. The germline CDR1 and CDR2 sequences are MNHEY and SMNVEV (reference sequence). Trimming stripped 5 bases from V and 2 bases from J, with 0 bases between. This CDR3 is 10 amino acids long. CDR3 nucleotides: TGTGCCAGCAGTCAAGAGACCCAGTACTTC. Residues: CASSQETQYF.

DNA for the CDR3: TGTGCCAGCAGTTCCCCTGGGACTAGCGGGAGGTACGAGCAGTACTTC. It yields the protein CASSSPGTSGRYEQYF. The genes are TRBV28 and TRBJ2-7; 15 bases are shared with TRBD2. The V and J ends lost 4 bases and 4 bases, in that order; junction bases with no gene match: 5. There are 16 residues in the CDR3. The V gene's germline CDR1 is MDHEN and CDR2 SYDVKM.

The V gene is TRBV19, the J gene TRBJ2-2, with 14 nucleotides matching TRBD2. The length of the CDR3 is 18 residues. The V segment lost 4 bases and the J segment 6 bases; nucleotides outside the gene matches: 10. Germline V gene data show CDR1 as LNHDA and CDR2 as SQIVND (reference sequence). This CDR3 is CASSRPGLAGVEAGELFF. The CDR3 nucleotides read TGTGCCAGTAGTAGGCCGGGACTAGCGGGAGTGGAGGCCGGGGAGCTGTTTTTT.

The genes are TRBV28 and TRBJ2-7; weak D call: TRBD2 (6 bases). Trimming took off 6 bases at V and 3 bases at J, with 18 bases between the two ends. The CDR3 is 15 residues long. CDR1 is MDHEN and CDR2 is SYDVKM in the germline V gene. CDR3 sequence: CASSENRGIDYEQYF. CDR3 nucleotide sequence: TGTGCCAGCAGCGAAAACCGGGGGATCGACTACGAGCAGTACTTC. The full variable domain, its missing parts supplied by reference TRBV28 and TRBJ2-7, is DVKVTQSSRYLVKRTGEKVFLECVQDMDHENMFWYRQDPGLGLRLIYFSYDVKMKEKGDIPEGYSVSREKKERFSLILESASTNQTSMYLCASSENRGIDYEQYFGPGTRLTVT.

In this sample, this clone turned up many times. The rearrangement uses TRBV27 and TRBJ2-2; D remains unclear. This CDR3 has 17 residues. CDR1 is MNHEY, CDR2 SMNVEV, per germline (reference sequence). Trimming took 9 bases from V and 3 from J, leaving 23 bases between them. The CDR3 sequence is CASGPLWLGSDTGELFF. The CDR3 nucleotides read TGTGCCAGTGGGCCGCTTTGGTTGGGTTCCGACACCGGGGAGCTGTTTTTT.

The V and J genes are TRBV1 and TRBJ1-1; the listed D gene, TRBD1, was not tested against the DNA. TRBV1 is an annotated pseudogene. CDR3 length: 13 amino acids. For the CDR3, the DNA is TGCACCAGCAGCCAAGGGGCAGGTACTGAAGCTTTCTTT. Protein: CTSSQGAGTEAFF.

The rearrangement uses TRBV2 and TRBJ2-7; 8 nucleotides line up with TRBD2. The CDR3 loop spans 15 amino acids. The trim removed 4 bases at V and 4 bases at J, leaving 9 bases unmatched. CDR1 SNHLY and CDR2 FYNNEI come from the germline V gene. The CDR3 DNA follows: TGTGCCAGCAGTGCCGGGAGGGGAGGCGTTTACGAGCAGTACTTC. Residues: CASSAGRGGVYEQYF.

The rearrangement joins TRBV5-1 to TRBJ2-6; no clear D gene. Trimming took off 0 bases at V and 4 bases at J, with 8 bases between the two ends. Germline lookup yields CDR1 SGHRS and CDR2 YFSETQ. There are 15 residues in the CDR3. The CDR3 region is CASSLGGEGANVLTF. The CDR3 coding sequence is TGCGCCAGCAGCTTGGGTGGGGAAGGGGCCAACGTCCTGACTTTC.

J is TRBJ1-5 and V is TRBV6-1, with D unresolved. Trimming stripped 5 bases from V and 4 bases from J, with 6 bases between. The CDR3 contains 12 residues. Germline loops: CDR1 MNHNS, CDR2 SASEGT. CDR3 sequence: CASSTKNQPQHF. The CDR3 region has the DNA TGTGCCAGCAGTACCAAGAATCAGCCCCAGCATTTT.